This T cell receptor (beta chain) appears in the sequencing data of a study of monozygotic twins with inflammatory bowel disease. Points from the study as a whole: IBD patients carried less diverse TCRbeta repertoires (inverse Simpson) than healthy co-twins.

Germline lookup yields CDR1 SGHTA and CDR2 FQGTGA. The CDR3 contains 16 residues. Worth noting for this clonotype: Its antigen is not identified.

Across eight separate reactions for each sample, cDNA was made. TCRdb reprocessed the 5' RACE reads and keeps a single row for each CDR3 protein, giving no DNA. The sample has more than 350,000 distinct CDR3 sequences; the top ten hold 2.4%. The sequence was collected from a human donor with ulcerative colitis or Crohn's disease, or a healthy co-twin of an affected twin (not recorded which). The chain recombines TRBV7-3 with TRBJ2-1; TCRdb's D call of TRBD2 is untestable without DNA. Sequencing was performed on blood. CDR3: CASSLTRLAGNYEQFF.